This is a list of T cell receptor beta chains from one sample in a study of Ad26.COV2.S vaccination and SARS-CoV-2 variants. The method was immunoSEQ multiplex PCR; TCRdb's version includes in-frame clones alone and lacks a portion of them. The data show over 400,000 clones, with around 92% seen just once and over 1.5% held by the top ten. The starting material was peripheral blood, obtained in a trial of Ad26.COV2.S vaccine versus placebo. The receptors stem from a person between 18 and 60 years old who received the Ad26.COV2.S COVID-19 vaccine or a placebo. The CDR3 runs from the conserved cysteine through the conserved F or W. D genes are given only for firm matches. The size of a clone is reported for some rows only, either as once, few or many, or as a class for expanded clones.

J | D | size | V | CDR3
TRBJ1-1 | - | - | TRBV14 | CAMPNRDTEAFF
TRBJ1-2 | - | - | TRBV3-1/TRBV3-2 | CASSQVLSGSRGYTF
TRBJ1-5 | - | - | TRBV7-2 | CASSLDGGVQPQHF
TRBJ2-7 | TRBD1 | - | TRBV7-9 | CASSFTTGVHEQYF
TRBJ2-1 | TRBD2 | once | TRBV18 | CASSPGLAGNEQFF
TRBJ2-2 | TRBD1 | - | TRBV5-4 | CASSFGDRGPTGELFF
TRBJ2-4 | - | - | TRBV7-2 | CASSLAHRQAGGSNIQYF
TRBJ1-5 | - | few | TRBV19 | CASKENPVEPQHF
TRBJ1-1 | - | - | TRBV5-1 | CASSSEPGLTEAFF
TRBJ2-7 | TRBD2 | - | TRBV3-1/TRBV3-2 | CASSQHSGVEQYF
TRBJ1-2 | TRBD1 | - | TRBV9 | CASSVVGQGTGNYGYTF
TRBJ2-3 | - | - | TRBV5-4 | CASSFRQFSPDTQYF
TRBJ1-1 | TRBD1 | - | TRBV5-1 | CASSQTGGVLNTEAFF
TRBJ1-2 | TRBD1 | - | TRBV23-1 | CASSQSEIQGARGYTF
TRBJ1-3 | - | - | TRBV2 | CASRGDSGNTIYF
TRBJ2-2 | - | - | TRBV11-2 | CASSLTATGELFF
TRBJ1-1 | - | - | TRBV9 | CASSAGTSHEAFF